This is a list of T cell receptor beta chains from one sample in a study of blood T cell repertoires in COVID-19. Sequencing was performed with immunoSEQ multiplex PCR; in TCRdb, only in-frame clones are kept and a portion is missing. The table records 300,000 or so clones, roughly 90% of them present only once. The sequenced sample was peripheral blood. Source of these receptors: a man younger than 35 who had recovered from COVID-19. The CDR3 runs from the conserved cysteine through the conserved F or W. D genes are given only for firm matches. The listing skips clone size in some rows; elsewhere it reads once, few, many or a size class.

d_call	v_call	clone_size	j_call	cdr3_aa	cdr3_nt
TRBD1	TRBV11-2	many	TRBJ1-2	CASSPGQDYGYTF	TGTGCCAGCAGCCCCGGACAGGATTATGGCTACACCTTC
TRBD1	TRBV27	-	TRBJ1-1	CASSFLGTGGMGNTEAFF	TGTGCCAGCAGTTTCTTAGGAACAGGGGGAATGGGGAACACTGAAGCTTTCTTT
-	TRBV24-1	-	TRBJ2-1	CATSERLRGEQFF	TGTGCCACCAGTGAACGGCTGAGAGGTGAGCAGTTCTTC
-	TRBV6-5	-	TRBJ1-1	CASTKESMNTEAFF	TGTGCCAGCACCAAAGAGTCCATGAACACTGAAGCTTTCTTT
TRBD2	TRBV28	-	TRBJ2-3	CASNSGGATDTQYF	TGTGCCAGCAACAGCGGGGGGGCCACAGATACGCAGTATTTT
TRBD1	TRBV6-2/TRBV6-3	-	TRBJ1-2	CASSRTGSWGYTF	TGTGCCAGCAGCCGGACAGGGTCGTGGGGCTACACCTTC
-	TRBV5-1	-	TRBJ2-3	CASSSTSQSTSTDTQYF	TGCGCCAGCAGCTCGACCTCACAGAGTACTAGCACAGATACGCAGTATTTT
TRBD2	TRBV7-6	once	TRBJ2-1	CASSLAGTSGRAISYNEQFF	TGTGCCAGCAGCTTAGCGGGGACTAGCGGGAGGGCCATATCCTACAATGAGCAGTTCTTC
-	TRBV18	-	TRBJ2-2	CASSPPSMSGNTGELFF	TGTGCCAGCTCACCGCCCTCCATGTCAGGGAACACCGGGGAGCTGTTTTTT
-	TRBV5-4	once	TRBJ1-1	CASSLGGSVNTEAFF	TGTGCCAGCAGCTTGGGAGGTTCGGTGAACACTGAAGCTTTCTTT
-	TRBV14	few	TRBJ2-7	CASSPRASERGEQYF	TGTGCCAGCAGCCCCCGGGCTAGCGAACGGGGCGAGCAGTACTTC
-	TRBV11-2	-	TRBJ1-2	CASSLAGSYGYTF	TGTGCCAGCAGCTTAGCAGGGTCCTATGGCTACACCTTC
-	TRBV6-5	-	TRBJ2-2	CASSYLQANTGELFF	TGTGCCAGCAGTTACTTACAGGCGAACACCGGGGAGCTGTTTTTT
-	TRBV6-5	-	TRBJ1-5	CASAGDPQHF	TGTGCCAGCGCGGGGGATCCCCAGCATTTT
-	TRBV11-2	-	TRBJ2-7	CASSLGLTNGYEQYF	TGTGCCAGCAGCTTAGGATTGACTAACGGTTACGAGCAGTACTTC